The rows below give T cell receptor beta chains drawn from one sample of a study of long-term antiretroviral therapy in people with HIV. Method: immunoSEQ multiplex PCR; TCRdb's copy keeps in-frame clones and lacks some. The sample has tens of thousands of clones, approximately 81% seen once. The source material was unsorted PBMCs, sampled about 2.5 years after starting antiretroviral therapy. The receptors originated from a man between 35 and 55 years old with HIV. Both conserved end residues are part of each CDR3. Fields, in order: V gene, clone size, D gene, J gene, CDR3 protein, CDR3 DNA. D genes are given only for firm matches. Some rows have no size entry. The others give once, few or many, or a class for an expanded clone.

>TRBV27|.|.|TRBJ1-2
CASSTQPNYGYTF
TGTGCCAGCAGTACACAACCTAACTATGGCTACACCTTC
>TRBV6-5|.|.|TRBJ1-2
CASSYSRGAGYGYTF
TGTGCCAGCAGTTACTCTCGGGGGGCAGGCTATGGCTACACCTTC
>TRBV6-6|.|.|TRBJ2-2
CASSPRGGNTGELFF
TGTGCCAGCAGTCCCCGTGGGGGCAACACCGGGGAGCTGTTTTTT
>TRBV2|.|.|TRBJ1-6
CASIGGTRSYNSPLHF
TGTGCCAGCATAGGGGGGACGCGCTCCTATAATTCACCCCTCCACTTT
>TRBV19|few|.|TRBJ2-1
CASSMKGRSEQFF
TGTGCCAGTAGTATGAAGGGGAGGAGTGAGCAGTTCTTC
>TRBV5-4|.|.|TRBJ2-7
CASSFGSQEEQYF
TGTGCCAGCAGCTTTGGCAGCCAGGAGGAGCAGTACTTC
>TRBV6-6|once|.|TRBJ2-4
CASSTPTGEGKNIQYF
TGTGCCAGCAGTACACCGACAGGGGAGGGCAAAAACATTCAGTACTTC
>TRBV30|.|.|TRBJ2-7
CAWSVPGGPSYEQYF
TGTGCCTGGAGTGTACCCGGAGGGCCGTCCTACGAGCAGTACTTC
>TRBV6-6|.|.|TRBJ2-3
CASSYRPATDTQYF
TGTGCCAGCAGTTACCGGCCCGCAACAGATACGCAGTATTTT
>TRBV7-2|.|TRBD2|TRBJ2-3
CASSYLRREEGTDTQYF
TGTGCCAGCAGCTACCTCAGACGGGAGGAGGGGACAGATACGCAGTATTTT
>TRBV19|.|.|TRBJ2-2
CASSWGTGGELFF
TGTGCCAGTAGTTGGGGGACGGGCGGGGAGCTGTTTTTT
>TRBV18|.|.|TRBJ1-4
CASSPRTAAPANEKLFF
TGTGCCAGCTCCCCTAGGACAGCCGCCCCGGCTAATGAAAAACTGTTTTTT
>TRBV6-1|once|TRBD2|TRBJ2-1
CASSEIPRERTYNEQFF
TGTGCCAGCAGTGAAATACCGCGGGAGAGGACCTACAATGAGCAGTTCTTC
>TRBV25-1|.|TRBD2|TRBJ2-7
CASRTSGGSYEQYF
TGTGCCAGCAGGACTAGCGGGGGGTCCTACGAGCAGTACTTC
>TRBV10-3|once|TRBD2|TRBJ2-3
CAISPSGSLGDTQYF
TGTGCCATCAGTCCGAGCGGGAGTTTAGGAGATACGCAGTATTTT
>TRBV9|.|TRBD2|TRBJ2-7
CASSASGTSGSYEQYF
TGTGCCAGCAGCGCCTCCGGGACTAGCGGCTCCTACGAGCAGTACTTC
>TRBV27|.|.|TRBJ2-2
CASKTGVTGELFF
TGTGCCAGCAAAACGGGGGTCACCGGGGAGCTGTTTTTT
>TRBV13|.|.|TRBJ1-1
CASSTNTEAFF
TGTGCCAGCAGCACGAACACTGAAGCTTTCTTT
>TRBV11-2|.|.|TRBJ1-2
CASSLYREGYTF
TGTGCCAGCAGCTTGTACAGGGAAGGCTACACCTTC
>TRBV25-1|.|.|TRBJ1-4
CASTRETDINSGKLFF
TGTGCCAGCACGCGAGAGACAGACATAAACTCGGGGAAACTGTTTTTT
>TRBV5-1|.|.|TRBJ1-1
CASTIGTGGLNTEAFF
TGCGCCAGCACCATTGGAACCGGGGGCCTGAACACTGAAGCTTTCTTT
>TRBV9|.|.|TRBJ2-2
CASSLDRLANTGELFF
TGTGCCAGCAGCTTAGACAGACTAGCGAACACCGGGGAGCTGTTTTTT
>TRBV11-2|.|.|TRBJ1-1
CASSFTGTNTEAFF
TGTGCCAGCAGCTTTACAGGGACGAACACTGAAGCTTTCTTT
>TRBV6-1|.|.|TRBJ1-1
CASSEWGGLAAFF
TGTGCCAGCAGTGAATGGGGGGGGCTCGCGGCTTTCTTT
>TRBV18|medium-sized|TRBD1|TRBJ1-2
CASSPGTGGDVNYGYTF
TGTGCCAGCTCACCCGGGACAGGGGGCGATGTAAACTATGGCTACACCTTC
>TRBV19|.|.|TRBJ2-7
CASSISGREQYF
TGTGCCAGTAGTATATCGGGGCGGGAGCAGTACTTC
>TRBV11-2|.|.|TRBJ1-3
CASRPGAGGNTIYF
TGTGCCAGCAGACCGGGGGCAGGTGGAAACACCATATATTTT
>TRBV5-1|.|.|TRBJ2-7
CASSQNTGLAYEQYF
TGCGCCAGCAGCCAGAACACCGGGCTCGCCTACGAGCAGTACTTC
>TRBV29-1|.|.|TRBJ1-1
CSVGPEGPYTEAFF
TGCAGCGTTGGCCCAGAAGGGCCGTATACTGAAGCTTTCTTT
>TRBV5-1|.|TRBD2|TRBJ2-2
CASSLFSGAAGGELFF
TGCGCCAGCAGCTTGTTTAGCGGGGCCGCGGGCGGGGAGCTGTTTTTT
>TRBV30|.|.|TRBJ2-5
CAWKEEQTQYF
TGTGCCTGGAAGGAAGAGCAGACCCAGTACTTC
>TRBV11-3|.|TRBD2|TRBJ2-1
CASSLVGASGSSEQFF
TGTGCCAGCAGCTTAGTGGGGGCTAGCGGGAGTTCTGAGCAGTTCTTC
>TRBV28|large|TRBD2|TRBJ2-7
CASSFSTSGYWYF
TGTGCCAGCAGTTTTTCCACTAGCGGCTACTGGTACTTC
>TRBV30|.|.|TRBJ1-1
CAWSGGLRHLNTEAFF
TGTGCCTGGAGTGGAGGGTTGCGGCACCTGAACACTGAAGCTTTCTTT
>TRBV6-5|.|TRBD2|TRBJ2-1
CASSYSGLPNEQFF
TGTGCCAGCAGTTACTCGGGACTACCCAATGAGCAGTTCTTC
>TRBV19|.|.|TRBJ1-6
CASRMGGTQGSPLHF
TGTGCCAGTAGAATGGGAGGCACTCAGGGTTCACCCCTCCACTTT
>TRBV18|.|.|TRBJ2-7
CASSPYYEQYF
TGTGCCAGCTCACCATACTACGAGCAGTACTTC
>TRBV7-3|.|.|TRBJ2-7
CASSVTSSSYEQYF
TGTGCCAGCAGCGTAACAAGTAGCTCCTACGAGCAGTACTTC
>TRBV11-2|.|.|TRBJ2-3
CASSLQGDTQYF
TGTGCCAGCAGCTTACAGGGGGATACGCAGTATTTT
>TRBV6-1|.|TRBD1|TRBJ1-2
CASSTGAYGYTF
TGTGCCAGCAGTACAGGGGCCTATGGCTACACCTTC
>TRBV10-3|.|.|TRBJ1-2
CAISEDGDYGYTF
TGTGCCATCAGTGAAGACGGAGACTATGGCTACACCTTC
>TRBV9|.|.|TRBJ2-5
CASSPTNQETQYF
TGTGCCAGCAGCCCGACTAACCAAGAGACCCAGTACTTC
>TRBV9|.|TRBD1|TRBJ1-4
CASSVEGQYNEKLFF
TGTGCCAGCAGCGTAGAGGGACAGTACAATGAAAAACTGTTTTTT
>TRBV5-1|.|TRBD2|TRBJ2-3
CASSLTSGVSTDTQYF
TGCGCCAGCAGCTTGACTAGCGGGGTTTCAACAGATACGCAGTATTTT
>TRBV14|once|.|TRBJ1-1
CASSHIGENTEAFF
TGTGCCAGCAGCCACATCGGGGAGAACACTGAAGCTTTCTTT
>TRBV25-1|.|.|TRBJ1-2
CASSGQGKNYGYTF
TGTGCCAGCAGTGGTCAGGGAAAAAACTATGGCTACACCTTC
>TRBV7-8|.|.|TRBJ1-5
CASSLGGRYQPQHF
TGTGCCAGCAGCTTAGGGGGGAGGTACCAGCCCCAGCATTTT
>TRBV27|.|.|TRBJ2-3
CASSFRSSSTDTQYF
TGTGCCAGCAGTTTTCGATCGTCTAGCACAGATACGCAGTATTTT
>TRBV7-3|once|TRBD1|TRBJ1-4
CASSFQDRGLSNEKLFF
TGTGCCAGCAGCTTTCAGGACAGGGGGCTTTCTAATGAAAAACTGTTTTTT
>TRBV5-4|.|.|TRBJ2-5
CASSLGSGARETQYF
TGTGCCAGCAGCTTGGGGTCGGGGGCGCGGGAGACCCAGTACTTC
>TRBV6-5|.|.|TRBJ1-5
CASSYSSFQPQHF
TGTGCCAGCAGTTACTCGAGTTTTCAGCCCCAGCATTTT
>TRBV7-8|few|.|TRBJ1-5
CASSLVESAELGQPQHF
TGTGCCAGCAGCTTAGTAGAATCTGCGGAGCTCGGTCAGCCCCAGCATTTT
>TRBV5-1|.|TRBD1|TRBJ2-7
CASSLVVGGAFGSYEQYF
TGCGCCAGCAGCTTGGTAGTAGGGGGCGCTTTTGGATCCTACGAGCAGTACTTC